This is a list of T cell receptor beta chains from one sample in a study of CXCR3-negative and CXCR3-positive naive CD8 T cells. TCRdb reanalyzed the 5' RACE reads, giving one entry per CDR3 protein sequence and no DNA. This sample's clone table lists about 98,000 distinct CDR3 sequences. The sequencing input was naive CXCR3+ CD8+ T cells from blood. The source of these receptors is a human donor in good health. Some clones in this sample may be carry-over from other donors' samples. Each CDR3 is given with its conserved first and last residue.

cdr3_length: 16; v_call: TRBV15; j_call: TRBJ2-5; cdr3_aa: CATSTLAGDQQETQYF
cdr3_length: 16; v_call: TRBV5-1; j_call: TRBJ2-5; cdr3_aa: CASSTRTGGNQETQYF
cdr3_length: 13; v_call: TRBV11-2; j_call: TRBJ2-7; cdr3_aa: CASSLGQDGEQYF
cdr3_length: 13; v_call: TRBV29-1; j_call: TRBJ2-7; cdr3_aa: CSVTGLVDYEQYF
cdr3_length: 22; v_call: TRBV21-1; j_call: TRBJ2-1; cdr3_aa: CASSKGGRVRPKVKAGYNEQFF
cdr3_length: 14; v_call: TRBV12-3/TRBV12-4; j_call: TRBJ1-5; cdr3_aa: CASRQWDGNQPQHF
cdr3_length: 13; v_call: TRBV7-9; j_call: TRBJ2-7; cdr3_aa: CASSPSGDYEQYF
cdr3_length: 13; v_call: TRBV7-9; j_call: TRBJ2-5; cdr3_aa: CASSLTEQETQYF
cdr3_length: 14; v_call: TRBV28; j_call: TRBJ2-3; cdr3_aa: CASSLPGRTDTQYF
cdr3_length: 22; v_call: TRBV6-6; j_call: TRBJ2-7; cdr3_aa: CASSTSGTAMGGRLTPFNEQYF
cdr3_length: 13; v_call: TRBV3-1; j_call: TRBJ2-6; cdr3_aa: CASSPTETNVLTF
cdr3_length: 14; v_call: TRBV7-9; j_call: TRBJ2-7; cdr3_aa: CASSQTSGPYEQYF
cdr3_length: 13; v_call: TRBV7-9; j_call: TRBJ2-1; cdr3_aa: CASSLVRANEQFF
cdr3_length: 14; v_call: TRBV7-2; j_call: TRBJ1-1; cdr3_aa: CASSLDEANTEAFF
cdr3_length: 16; v_call: TRBV10-3; j_call: TRBJ2-3; cdr3_aa: CASSEFVGATADTQYF
cdr3_length: 16; v_call: TRBV12-3/TRBV12-4; j_call: TRBJ2-1; cdr3_aa: CASSLGGTGLYNEQFF
cdr3_length: 14; v_call: TRBV3-1; j_call: TRBJ2-1; cdr3_aa: CASSSSGSYNEQFF
cdr3_length: 13; v_call: TRBV2; j_call: TRBJ1-1; cdr3_aa: CASTGPPAPEAFF
cdr3_length: 12; v_call: TRBV10-3; j_call: TRBJ2-7; cdr3_aa: CAMGDSPYEQYF
cdr3_length: 14; v_call: TRBV29-1; j_call: TRBJ2-2; cdr3_aa: CSAELGQNTGELFF
cdr3_length: 15; v_call: TRBV7-9; j_call: TRBJ2-2; cdr3_aa: CASRTVRGYTGELFF
cdr3_length: 12; v_call: TRBV9; j_call: TRBJ2-1; cdr3_aa: CASRGSYNEQFF
cdr3_length: 15; v_call: TRBV7-8; j_call: TRBJ1-2; cdr3_aa: CASSLDRGPGYGYTF